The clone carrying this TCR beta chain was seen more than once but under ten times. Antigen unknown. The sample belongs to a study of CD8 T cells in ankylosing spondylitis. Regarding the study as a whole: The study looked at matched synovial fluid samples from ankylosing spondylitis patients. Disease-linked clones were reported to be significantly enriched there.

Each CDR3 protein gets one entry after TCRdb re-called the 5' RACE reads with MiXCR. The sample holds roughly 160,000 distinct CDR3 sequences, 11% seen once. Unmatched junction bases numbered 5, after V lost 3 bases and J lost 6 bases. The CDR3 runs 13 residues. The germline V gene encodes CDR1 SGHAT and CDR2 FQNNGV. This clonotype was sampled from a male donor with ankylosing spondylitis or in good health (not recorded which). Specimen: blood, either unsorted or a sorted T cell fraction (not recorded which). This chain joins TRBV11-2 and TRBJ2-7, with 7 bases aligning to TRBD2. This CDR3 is CASSLLAVSEQYF. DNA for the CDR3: TGTGCCAGCAGCTTGCTAGCGGTGAGCGAGCAGTACTTC.